The next 27 T cell receptor beta chains were all read from a single sample in a study of blood T cell repertoires in COVID-19. Profiled with immunoSEQ multiplex PCR; TCRdb holds only in-frame clones, not every one. The profile shows 68,000 or so clones, 65% to 80% of them singletons. The material sequenced was peripheral blood. Source of these receptors: a human donor in a cohort sampled during active COVID-19.

The chain links TRBV5-5 to TRBJ1-1, with D perhaps TRBD1 (6 bases). The V end was cut by 1 base, the J end by 6 bases, with 13 bases between. This CDR3 contains 14 residues. From germline, CDR1 is SGHKS and CDR2 YYEKEE (reference sequence). The CDR3 sequence: CASSLRLQGAEAFF. Here the CDR3 DNA reads TGTGCCAGCAGCTTGAGGCTACAGGGAGCTGAAGCTTTCTTT.

V is TRBV19 and J is TRBJ1-2, with 7 bases fitting TRBD1. Germline assignment: CDR1 LNHDA and CDR2 SQIVND (reference sequence). The CDR3 loop spans 13 amino acids. J was trimmed by 7 bases and V by 7 bases; bases with no gene match: 9. DNA of the CDR3: TGTGCCAGTACCTTTCAGGGGGTCGGTGGCTACACCTTC. The encoded protein is CASTFQGVGGYTF.

This clone was recorded only once. The J gene is TRBJ2-7, the V gene TRBV7-9, with 9 bases lining up with TRBD1. The CDR3 totals 15 residues. V shed 5 bases and J 6 bases; nucleotides not matched to a gene: 11. Germline V gene sequence: CDR1 SEHNR, CDR2 FQNEAQ (reference sequence). The CDR3 nucleotides read TGTGCCAGCAGCCACATGGGACAGGGTCTAGGCGAGCAGTACTTC. Its protein is CASSHMGQGLGEQYF.

The J gene is TRBJ2-5, the V gene TRBV2; 7 bases are a match to TRBD1. The CDR3 covers 14 residues. J gave up 4 bases and V 8 bases, and 10 bases lay outside the gene matches. Germline CDR1 reads SNHLY; CDR2 reads FYNNEI. CDR3 sequence (DNA): TGTGCCAGCGTAGAGCAGGGGGTTCGAGAGACCCAGTACTTC. It yields the protein CASVEQGVRETQYF.

The chain uses TRBV5-6 and TRBJ1-6; 9 bases align to TRBD1. CDR1 is SGHDT and CDR2 is YYEEEE in the germline V gene. The V segment lost 4 bases and the J segment 9 bases; nucleotides outside the gene matches: 5. The CDR3 consists of 14 residues. The CDR3 here is CASSQGQGISPLHF. The CDR3, as DNA: TGTGCCAGCAGCCAAGGACAGGGGATTTCACCCCTCCACTTT.

V and J are TRBV28 and TRBJ1-5; D unresolved. Germline CDR1 and CDR2: MDHEN and SYDVKM. The CDR3 runs to 11 residues. V lost 5 bases, J lost 15 bases, and 14 bases lay in between. The CDR3 sequence is CASSQEITRHF. The DNA of the CDR3 is TGTGCCAGCAGTCAGGAAATAACACGGCATTTT.

The count of this clone is one. The chain uses TRBV19 and TRBJ1-2; 7 nucleotides match TRBD1. The V and J ends lost 8 bases and 2 bases, in that order; junction bases with no gene match: 23. Germline CDR1 reads LNHDA; CDR2 reads SQIVND (reference sequence). CDR3 size: 19 residues. CDR3 DNA sequence: TGTGCCAGTCCAAAAACAGGGGCGAGGAACTTAGGTCAAAACTATGGCTACACCTTC. Translation gives CASPKTGARNLGQNYGYTF.

The gene calls are TRBV7-2 and TRBJ2-7; 7 bases map to TRBD2. Trimming took 0 bases from V and 3 from J; bases not matched to a gene: 17. CDR1 SGHTA and CDR2 FQGNSA come from the germline V gene. The CDR3 is 19 amino acids. CDR3 amino acids: CASSLAGGTTSARFYEQYF. The CDR3 DNA reads TGTGCCAGCAGCTTAGCCGGAGGGACTACTAGCGCCCGTTTCTACGAGCAGTACTTC.

The chain carries TRBV5-4 and TRBJ2-6; 7 nucleotides line up with TRBD1. The CDR3 contains 15 residues. With 5 bases clipped from V and 2 bases from J, the junction kept 4 bases outside the gene matches. CDR1 is SGHNT and CDR2 is YYREEE in the germline V gene (reference sequence). The CDR3 coding sequence is TGTGCCAGCAGTTCTACAGGGGCTGGGGCCAACGTCCTGACTTTC. Its translation is CASSSTGAGANVLTF.

The rearrangement links TRBV10-3 to TRBJ1-3; D call uncertain. V was cut by 0 bases and J by 5 bases, with 14 bases left in between. The CDR3 spans 16 residues. Germline V gene data show CDR1 as ENHRY and CDR2 as SYGVKD. In DNA, the CDR3 is TGTGCCATCAGTGAGTCAGAGGGAATGACGAGAAACACCATATATTTT. This encodes CAISESEGMTRNTIYF.

The chain employs TRBV28 and TRBJ1-5; D gene unclear. This CDR3 comprises 14 residues. Germline CDR1 MDHEN, CDR2 SYDVKM. V lost 1 base and J 9 bases, leaving 13 bases between the germline ends. CDR3 amino acids: CASSLSSANGPQHF. In DNA, the CDR3 is TGTGCCAGCAGTTTATCAAGCGCAAACGGGCCCCAGCATTTT. The full variable domain, its missing parts supplied by reference TRBV28 and TRBJ1-5, is DVKVTQSSRYLVKRTGEKVFLECVQDMDHENMFWYRQDPGLGLRLIYFSYDVKMKEKGDIPEGYSVSREKKERFSLILESASTNQTSMYLCASSLSSANGPQHFGDGTRLSIL.

The V and J genes are TRBV4-2 and TRBJ2-7, with 8 bases identical to TRBD1. Trimming cost V 6 bases and J 0 bases; bases outside gene matches: 13. The CDR3 extends over 17 amino acids. The germline V gene encodes CDR1 LGHNA and CDR2 YNFKEQ. CDR3 nucleotides: TGTGCCAGCAGTTCAGCGGTCGGGACAGGTGGCTCCTACGAGCAGTACTTC. Amino acids: CASSSAVGTGGSYEQYF.

The chain links TRBV28 to TRBJ1-2; 8 bases fit TRBD1. The germline V gene encodes CDR1 MDHEN and CDR2 SYDVKM. V gave up 6 bases and J gave up 2 bases; unmatched junction bases: 5. The length of the CDR3 is 14 residues. CDR3: CASRWGQVNYGYTF. CDR3 nucleotides: TGTGCCAGCAGATGGGGACAGGTCAACTATGGCTACACCTTC.

The chain joins TRBV28 to TRBJ1-2; 7 bases are a match to TRBD1. The V gene's germline CDR1 is MDHEN and CDR2 SYDVKM. V lost 1 base, J lost 5 bases, and 10 bases stayed unmatched. The CDR3 length is 16 residues. CDR3 amino acids: CASSLSSSGGFYGYTF. The CDR3 DNA reads TGTGCCAGCAGTTTATCCAGTTCAGGGGGATTTTATGGCTACACCTTC.

The J gene is TRBJ2-2, the V gene TRBV19; 8 nucleotides align to TRBD2. This CDR3 has 17 residues. Germline loops: CDR1 LNHDA, CDR2 SQIVND (reference sequence). J gave up 6 bases and V 10 bases, and 19 bases lay outside the gene matches. CDR3 in DNA: TGTGCCACCAACTCGCGGGGGGATCGATCGTCCGCCGGGGAGCTGTTTTTT. Encoded protein: CATNSRGDRSSAGELFF.

The genes are TRBV5-1 and TRBJ2-3; perhaps TRBD1 as D (5 bases). From germline, CDR1 is SGHRS and CDR2 YFSETQ. This CDR3 is built from 15 residues. With 0 bases removed from V and 0 bases from J, the gap between germline ends came to 8 bases. CDR3 nucleotides: TGCGCCAGCAGCTTGGAGACAGCTAGCACAGATACGCAGTATTTT. It encodes CASSLETASTDTQYF.

J is TRBJ1-1 and V is TRBV29-1, with TRBD1 matching over 9 bases. The V segment lost 6 bases and the J segment 0 bases; nucleotides outside the gene matches: 14. This CDR3 has 17 residues. Germline V gene sequence: CDR1 SQVTM, CDR2 ANQGSEA. Written as DNA, the CDR3 is TGCAGCGTCCTAGGACAGGGGAGTGTGGGGTTGAACACTGAAGCTTTCTTT. Translated: CSVLGQGSVGLNTEAFF.

In DNA form, the CDR3 reads TGTGCCAGCAGCTTAGGGGGCGCTGATAATTCACCCCTCCACTTT. It translates to CASSLGGADNSPLHF. V gene TRBV7-9 combines with J gene TRBJ1-6, with D tentatively TRBD1 (5 bases). The germline gives CDR1 SEHNR, CDR2 FQNEAQ (reference sequence). With 1 base removed from V and 5 bases from J, the gap between germline ends came to 9 bases. This CDR3 has 15 residues.

The chain carries TRBV4-3 and TRBJ1-2; TRBD1 is a possible D gene (6 bases). This CDR3 spans 14 amino acids. CDR1 is LGHNA and CDR2 is YSLEER in the germline V gene. Between the trimmed V and J ends, which lost 5 bases and 8 bases, there was a span of 18 bases. The CDR3 DNA reads TGCGCCAGCAGCGCTTCACCAGGGGTGGGGGGCTACACCTTC. The encoded protein is CASSASPGVGGYTF.

The chain has TRBV7-2 and TRBJ2-1; D is unresolved. The V end lost 3 bases, the J end lost 0 bases, and 9 bases lay between the germline ends. The CDR3 totals 15 residues. Germline V gene sequence: CDR1 SGHTA, CDR2 FQGNSA. The CDR3 DNA sequence: TGTGCCAGCAGCTTTACAGCCTCCTCCTACAATGAGCAGTTCTTC. Translation: CASSFTASSYNEQFF.

The chain has TRBV6-1 and TRBJ2-7; TRBD2 matches 10 bases. This CDR3 has 16 amino acids. The V gene's germline CDR1 is MNHNS and CDR2 SASEGT. Trimming cost V 1 base and J 4 bases; bases outside gene matches: 7. In DNA form, the CDR3 reads TGTGCCAGCAGTGAAGTTGGATTAGCGGGAGGTTACGAGCAGTACTTC. Its translation is CASSEVGLAGGYEQYF.

The V call is TRBV6-2 or TRBV6-3, the J call TRBJ1-6; possible D gene TRBD1, 5 bases. The CDR3 has 14 residues. Germline-derived CDR1 and CDR2 are MNHEY and SVGEGT. Trimming removed 2 bases from V and 13 bases from J, with 15 bases in between. The CDR3, as DNA: TGTGCCAGCAGTTACGGTGGGGGAGGTACGCCCCTCCACTTT. Translated: CASSYGGGGTPLHF.

The rearrangement joins TRBV6-5 to TRBJ2-5; D not certain. V was cut by 6 bases and J by 1 base, with 9 bases left in between. This CDR3 contains 13 residues. Germline V CDR1 and CDR2: MNHEY, SVGAGI. This CDR3 reads CASRVPGQETQYF. Here the CDR3 DNA reads TGTGCCAGCAGAGTCCCAGGCCAAGAGACCCAGTACTTC.

This clone occurred once. The rearrangement links TRBV5-1 to TRBJ2-5; 8 nucleotides align to TRBD2. The CDR3 spans 14 residues. Germline-derived CDR1 and CDR2 are SGHRS and YFSETQ. Losses at the gene ends were 4 bases for V and 3 bases for J; bases not matched to a gene: 5. The DNA of the CDR3 is TGCGCCAGCAGCACTAGCGGAGGGGAAGAGACCCAGTACTTC. Its protein product is CASSTSGGEETQYF.

The chain has TRBV4-3 and TRBJ2-1; 7 positions match TRBD2. The CDR3 runs to 16 residues. With V trimmed by 0 bases and J by 0 bases, 2 bases remained unmatched. CDR1 is LGHNA, CDR2 YSLEER, per germline. This chain's CDR3 is CASSQDSGGSYNEQFF. The DNA for the CDR3 is TGCGCCAGCAGCCAAGATTCGGGGGGCTCCTACAATGAGCAGTTCTTC.

The rearrangement uses TRBV11-2 and TRBJ1-1, with a weak D call TRBD1 (5 bases). V lost 5 bases to trimming and J lost 4 bases, with 20 bases between them. The CDR3 runs to 16 residues. Per the germline V gene, CDR1 is SGHAT and CDR2 is FQNNGV. CDR3 region: CASSLWAGSMGTEAFF. The CDR3 DNA follows: TGTGCCAGCAGCCTATGGGCAGGGTCGATGGGCACTGAAGCTTTCTTT. The full variable domain, in which reference TRBV11-2 and TRBJ1-1 provide the parts outside the CDR3, is EAGVAQSPRYKIIEKRQSVAFWCNPISGHATLYWYQQILGQGPKLLIQFQNNGVVDDSQLPKDRFSAERLKGVDSTLKIQPAKLEDSAVYLCASSLWAGSMGTEAFFGQGTRLTVV.

V gene TRBV19 combines with J gene TRBJ2-3, with D perhaps matching TRBD2 (5 bases). V dropped 5 bases and J dropped 0 bases, with 21 bases sitting between them. The germline V gene has CDR1 LNHDA and CDR2 SQIVND (reference sequence). The CDR3 has 18 residues. The CDR3 here is CASSAKYSPGISTDTQYF. The CDR3 DNA follows: TGTGCCAGTAGTGCGAAGTACTCCCCGGGAATTAGCACAGATACGCAGTATTTT. Full variable domain (remainder filled in from reference TRBV19 and TRBJ2-3): DGGITQSPKYLFRKEGQNVTLSCEQNLNHDAMYWYRQDPGQGLRLIYYSQIVNDFQKGDIAEGYSVSREKKESFPLTVTSAQKNPTAFYLCASSAKYSPGISTDTQYFGPGTRLTVL.